A selection of T cell receptor beta chains follows, all from one sample in a study of T-cell memory formation after mild COVID-19. Via MiXCR, TCRdb re-called the 5' RACE reads, giving one row per CDR3 protein. The data show under 200,000 distinct CDR3 sequences, approximately 10% seen once. The specimen sequenced was PBMCs or a T cell subset sorted from them (not recorded which). The source of these receptors is a man aged 18 to 29 who had mild COVID-19 (a few samples of this study predate the infection). Cell type and time point are not known. The CDR3 runs from the conserved cysteine through the conserved F or W. D genes are given only for firm matches. Clone size is given for some rows only: seen once, a few or many times, or a class if the clone is expanded.

clone_size: few
j_call: TRBJ2-7
v_call: TRBV20-1
d_call: .
cdr3_nt: TGCAGTGCTAGAGATTCCGGGGGCACCTCCTACGAGCAGTACTTC
cdr3_aa: CSARDSGGTSYEQYF

clone_size: .
j_call: TRBJ2-6
v_call: TRBV7-2
d_call: .
cdr3_nt: TGTGCCAGCAGCCCGAGGGGGGGTCGCACTGGGGCCAACGTCCTGACTTTC
cdr3_aa: CASSPRGGRTGANVLTF

clone_size: few
j_call: TRBJ1-5
v_call: TRBV7-8
d_call: TRBD1
cdr3_nt: TGTGCCAGCAGCTTAGCGGACAGGGGGTACAATCAGCCCCAGCATTTT
cdr3_aa: CASSLADRGYNQPQHF

clone_size: many
j_call: TRBJ2-1
v_call: TRBV7-9
d_call: .
cdr3_nt: TGTGCCAGCAGCTTAGCCTCCACCGGCTCCTACAATGAGCAGTTCTTC
cdr3_aa: CASSLASTGSYNEQFF

clone_size: .
j_call: TRBJ2-1
v_call: TRBV7-9
d_call: .
cdr3_nt: TGTGCCAGCAGCGATCGCAATGAGCAGTTCTTC
cdr3_aa: CASSDRNEQFF

clone_size: .
j_call: TRBJ1-2
v_call: TRBV9
d_call: .
cdr3_nt: TGTGCCAGCAGCCCAACCAGGACAGCCCTCCTCTATGGCTACACCTTC
cdr3_aa: CASSPTRTALLYGYTF

clone_size: many
j_call: TRBJ2-1
v_call: TRBV4-3
d_call: .
cdr3_nt: TGCGCCAGCAGCCAAAGGACGACCCTTCATGAGCAGTTCTTC
cdr3_aa: CASSQRTTLHEQFF

clone_size: .
j_call: TRBJ2-5
v_call: TRBV7-9
d_call: TRBD2
cdr3_nt: TGTGCCAGCAGCCCAGGACTAGCCCGAGAGACCCAGTACTTC
cdr3_aa: CASSPGLARETQYF

clone_size: .
j_call: TRBJ1-6
v_call: TRBV7-2
d_call: TRBD1
cdr3_nt: TGTGCCAGCAGCTTTAACGGACAGGGCGGATCACCCCTCCACTTT
cdr3_aa: CASSFNGQGGSPLHF

clone_size: .
j_call: TRBJ1-3
v_call: TRBV30
d_call: .
cdr3_nt: TGTGCCTGGAATGGACATTCCGGAAACACCATATATTTT
cdr3_aa: CAWNGHSGNTIYF

clone_size: .
j_call: TRBJ2-7
v_call: TRBV20-1
d_call: TRBD2
cdr3_nt: TGCAGTGCTGGACTAGCGGCCTACGAGCAGTACTTC
cdr3_aa: CSAGLAAYEQYF

clone_size: .
j_call: TRBJ1-1
v_call: TRBV7-2
d_call: .
cdr3_nt: TGTGCCAGCAGCTTAGGTGCTCCGAACACTGAAGCTTTCTTT
cdr3_aa: CASSLGAPNTEAFF